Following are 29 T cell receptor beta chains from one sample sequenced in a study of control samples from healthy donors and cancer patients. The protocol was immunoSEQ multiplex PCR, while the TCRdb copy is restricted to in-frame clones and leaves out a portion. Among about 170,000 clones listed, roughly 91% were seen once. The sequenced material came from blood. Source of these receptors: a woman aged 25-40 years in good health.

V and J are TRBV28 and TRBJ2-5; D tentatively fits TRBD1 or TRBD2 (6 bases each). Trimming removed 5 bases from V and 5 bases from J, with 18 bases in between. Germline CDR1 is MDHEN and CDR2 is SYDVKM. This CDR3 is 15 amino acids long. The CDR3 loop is CASSPLGGGRETQYF. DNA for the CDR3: TGTGCCAGCAGTCCCCTAGGGGGAGGTAGGGAGACCCAGTACTTC.

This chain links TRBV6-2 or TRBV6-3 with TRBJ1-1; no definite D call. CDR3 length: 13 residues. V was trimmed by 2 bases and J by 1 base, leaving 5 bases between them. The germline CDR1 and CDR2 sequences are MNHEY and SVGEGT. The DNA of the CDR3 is TGTGCCAGCAGTTACGAGGAGAACACTGAAGCTTTCTTT. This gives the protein CASSYEENTEAFF.

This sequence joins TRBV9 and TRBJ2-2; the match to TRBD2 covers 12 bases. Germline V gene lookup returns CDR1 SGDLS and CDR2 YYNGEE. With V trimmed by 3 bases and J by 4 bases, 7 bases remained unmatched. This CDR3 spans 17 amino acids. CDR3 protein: CASSAPSGRVFTGELFF. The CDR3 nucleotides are TGTGCCAGCAGCGCCCCTAGCGGGAGGGTCTTCACCGGGGAGCTGTTTTTT.

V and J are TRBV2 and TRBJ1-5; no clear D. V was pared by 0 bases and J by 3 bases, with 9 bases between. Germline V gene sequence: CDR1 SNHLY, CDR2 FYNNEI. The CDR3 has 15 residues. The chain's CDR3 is CASSEASGPNQPQHF. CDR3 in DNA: TGTGCCAGCAGTGAAGCGTCCGGGCCCAATCAGCCCCAGCATTTT.

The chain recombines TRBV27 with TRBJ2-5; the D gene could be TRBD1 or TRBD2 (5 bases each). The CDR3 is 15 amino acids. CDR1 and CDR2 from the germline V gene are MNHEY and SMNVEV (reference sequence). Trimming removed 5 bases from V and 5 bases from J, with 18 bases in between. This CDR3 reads CASSRRDGERETQYF. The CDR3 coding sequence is TGTGCCAGCAGTCGCCGGGACGGAGAGAGGGAGACCCAGTACTTC.

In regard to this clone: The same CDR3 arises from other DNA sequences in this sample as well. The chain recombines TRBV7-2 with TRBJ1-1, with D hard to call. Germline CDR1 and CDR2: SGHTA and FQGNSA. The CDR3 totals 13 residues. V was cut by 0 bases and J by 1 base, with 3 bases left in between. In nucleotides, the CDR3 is TGTGCCAGCAGCTTAGCAGCGAACACTGAAGCTTTCTTT. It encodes CASSLAANTEAFF.

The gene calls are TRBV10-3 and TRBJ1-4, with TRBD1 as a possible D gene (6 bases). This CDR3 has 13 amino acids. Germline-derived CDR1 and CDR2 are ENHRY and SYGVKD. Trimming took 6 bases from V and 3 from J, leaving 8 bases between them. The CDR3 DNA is TGTGCCATCAGAGGGGGGTCTAATGAAAAACTGTTTTTT. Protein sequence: CAIRGGSNEKLFF.

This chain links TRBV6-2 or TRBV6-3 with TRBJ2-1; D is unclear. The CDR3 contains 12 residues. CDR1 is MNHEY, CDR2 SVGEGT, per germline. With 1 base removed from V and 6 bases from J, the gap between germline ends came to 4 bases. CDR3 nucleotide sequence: TGTGCCAGCAGTTACTACGGCAATGAGCAGTTCTTC. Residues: CASSYYGNEQFF.

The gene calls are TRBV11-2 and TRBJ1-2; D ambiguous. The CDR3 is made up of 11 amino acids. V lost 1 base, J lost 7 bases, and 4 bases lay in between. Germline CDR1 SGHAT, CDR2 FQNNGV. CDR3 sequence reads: CASSLVAGYTF. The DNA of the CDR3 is TGTGCCAGCAGCTTAGTGGCTGGCTACACCTTC.

This CDR3 is CASSPGTYGYTF. CDR3 nucleotide sequence: TGTGCCAGTAGCCCCGGGACCTATGGCTACACCTTC. The J gene is TRBJ1-2, the V gene TRBV19; D perhaps matches TRBD1 (5 bases). The CDR3 covers 12 residues. Trimming stripped 6 bases from V and 4 bases from J, with 9 bases between. Germline CDR1 LNHDA, CDR2 SQIVND (reference sequence).

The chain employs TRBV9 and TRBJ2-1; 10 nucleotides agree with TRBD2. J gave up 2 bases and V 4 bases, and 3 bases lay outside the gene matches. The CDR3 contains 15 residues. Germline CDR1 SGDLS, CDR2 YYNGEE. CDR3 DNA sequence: TGTGCCAGCAGCCTCGGACTAGCGGCCTACAATGAGCAGTTCTTC. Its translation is CASSLGLAAYNEQFF.

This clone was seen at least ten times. DNA of the CDR3: TGTGCCACCCGGACTTACGAGCAGTACTTC. Its translation: CATRTYEQYF. The chain recombines TRBV24-1 with TRBJ2-7, with D possibly being TRBD2 (5 bases). Looked up from germline, CDR1 is KGHDR and CDR2 is SFDVKD. This CDR3 has 10 residues. V lost 9 bases and J lost 4, with 6 bases in between.

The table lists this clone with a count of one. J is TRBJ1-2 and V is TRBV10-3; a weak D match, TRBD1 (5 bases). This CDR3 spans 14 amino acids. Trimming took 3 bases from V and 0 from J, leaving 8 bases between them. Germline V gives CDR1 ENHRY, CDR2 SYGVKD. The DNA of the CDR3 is TGTGCCATCAGTGAAAGGGACTCTAACTATGGCTACACCTTC. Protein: CAISERDSNYGYTF.

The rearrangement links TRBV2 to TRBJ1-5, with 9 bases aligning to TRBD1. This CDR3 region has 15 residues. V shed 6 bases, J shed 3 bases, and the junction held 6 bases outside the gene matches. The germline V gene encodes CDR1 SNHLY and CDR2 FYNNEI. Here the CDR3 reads CASSGDRVLNQPQHF. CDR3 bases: TGTGCCAGCAGCGGGGACAGGGTTCTCAATCAGCCCCAGCATTTT.

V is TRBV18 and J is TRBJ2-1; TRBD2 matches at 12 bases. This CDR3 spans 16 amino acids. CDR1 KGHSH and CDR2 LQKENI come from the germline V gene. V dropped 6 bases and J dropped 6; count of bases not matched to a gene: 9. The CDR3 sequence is CASSPPSGRAPNEQFF. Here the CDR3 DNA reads TGTGCCAGCTCCCCGCCTAGCGGGAGGGCCCCCAATGAGCAGTTCTTC.

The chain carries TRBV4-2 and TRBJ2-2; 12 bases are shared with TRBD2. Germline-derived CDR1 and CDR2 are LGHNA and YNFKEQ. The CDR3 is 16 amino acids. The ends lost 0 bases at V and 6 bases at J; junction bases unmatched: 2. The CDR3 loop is CASSQDPSGGAGELFF. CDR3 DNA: TGTGCCAGCAGCCAAGATCCTAGCGGGGGGGCCGGGGAGCTGTTTTTT.

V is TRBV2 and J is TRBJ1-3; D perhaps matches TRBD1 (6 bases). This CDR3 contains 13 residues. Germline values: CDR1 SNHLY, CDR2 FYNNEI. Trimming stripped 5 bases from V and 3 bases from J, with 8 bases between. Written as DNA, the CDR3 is TGTGCCAGCAGTACAGGGCTTGGAAACACCATATATTTT. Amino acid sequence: CASSTGLGNTIYF.

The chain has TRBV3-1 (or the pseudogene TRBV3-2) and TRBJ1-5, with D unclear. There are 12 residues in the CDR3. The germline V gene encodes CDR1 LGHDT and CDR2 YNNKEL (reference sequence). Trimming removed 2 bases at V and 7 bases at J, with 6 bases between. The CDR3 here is CASSQNQQPQHF. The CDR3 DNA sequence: TGTGCCAGCAGCCAAAACCAGCAGCCCCAGCATTTT.

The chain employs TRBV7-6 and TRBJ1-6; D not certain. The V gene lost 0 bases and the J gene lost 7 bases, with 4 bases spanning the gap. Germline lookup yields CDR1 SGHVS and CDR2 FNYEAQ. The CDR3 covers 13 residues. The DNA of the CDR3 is TGTGCCAGCAGCTTAGCCCAGAATTCACCCCTCCACTTT. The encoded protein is CASSLAQNSPLHF.

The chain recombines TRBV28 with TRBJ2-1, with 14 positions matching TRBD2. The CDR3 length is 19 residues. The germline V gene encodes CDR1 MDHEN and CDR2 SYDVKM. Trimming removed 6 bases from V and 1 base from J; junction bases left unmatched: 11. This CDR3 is CASSPTGTSGSSSYNEQFF. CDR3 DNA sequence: TGTGCCAGCAGCCCAACCGGGACTAGCGGGAGTAGTTCCTACAATGAGCAGTTCTTC.

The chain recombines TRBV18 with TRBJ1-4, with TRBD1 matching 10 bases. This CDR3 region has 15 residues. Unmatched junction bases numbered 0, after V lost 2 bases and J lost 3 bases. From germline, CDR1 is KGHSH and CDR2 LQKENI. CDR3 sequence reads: CASSPGTGANEKLFF. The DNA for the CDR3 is TGTGCCAGCTCACCAGGGACAGGGGCTAATGAAAAACTGTTTTTT.

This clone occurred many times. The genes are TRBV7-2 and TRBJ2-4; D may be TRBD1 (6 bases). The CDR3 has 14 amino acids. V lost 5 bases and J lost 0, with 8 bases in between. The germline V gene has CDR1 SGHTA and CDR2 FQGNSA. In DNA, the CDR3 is TGTGCCAGCAGCCAGGGGTTAGCCAAAAACATTCAGTACTTC. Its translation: CASSQGLAKNIQYF.

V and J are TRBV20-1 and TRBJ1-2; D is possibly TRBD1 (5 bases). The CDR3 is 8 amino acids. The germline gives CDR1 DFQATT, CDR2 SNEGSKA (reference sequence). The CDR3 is CGGDGYTF. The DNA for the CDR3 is TGCGGAGGGGATGGCTACACCTTC.

For the CDR3, the DNA is TGTGCCAGCAGTTTAGGAGGACTTAACACTGAAGCTTTCTTT. It yields the protein CASSLGGLNTEAFF. V is TRBV28 and J is TRBJ1-1; D is ambiguous. The CDR3 is 14 residues long. V lost 2 bases and J lost 2, with 9 bases in between. In germline, CDR1 is MDHEN, CDR2 SYDVKM.

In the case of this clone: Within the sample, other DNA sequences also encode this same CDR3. Here the CDR3 DNA reads TGTGCCAGCAGCGTAGGGGGAGAGGATGAAAAACTGTTTTTT. This encodes CASSVGGEDEKLFF. The chain uses TRBV9 and TRBJ1-4; D remains unclear. This CDR3 region has 14 residues. CDR1 SGDLS and CDR2 YYNGEE come from the germline V gene. The V end lost 0 bases, the J end lost 6 bases, and 9 bases lay between the germline ends.

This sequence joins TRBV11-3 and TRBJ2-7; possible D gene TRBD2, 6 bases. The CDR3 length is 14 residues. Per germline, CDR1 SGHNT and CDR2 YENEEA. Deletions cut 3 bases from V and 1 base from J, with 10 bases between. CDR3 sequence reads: CASSFPGESYEQYF. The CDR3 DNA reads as TGTGCCAGCAGCTTCCCGGGGGAGTCCTACGAGCAGTACTTC.

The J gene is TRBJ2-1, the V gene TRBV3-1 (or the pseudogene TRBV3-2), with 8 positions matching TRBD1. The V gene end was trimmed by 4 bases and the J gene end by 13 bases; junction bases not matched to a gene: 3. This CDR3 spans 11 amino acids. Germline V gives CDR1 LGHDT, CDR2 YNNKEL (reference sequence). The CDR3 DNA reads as TGTGCCAGCAGCCCGGGACAGGATCAGTTCTTC. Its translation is CASSPGQDQFF.

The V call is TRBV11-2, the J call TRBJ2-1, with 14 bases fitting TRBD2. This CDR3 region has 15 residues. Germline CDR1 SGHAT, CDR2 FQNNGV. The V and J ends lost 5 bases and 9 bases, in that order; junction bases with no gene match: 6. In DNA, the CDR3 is TGTGCCAGCAGCAAACTCGGGACTAGCGGGAGTGAGCAGTTCTTC. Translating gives CASSKLGTSGSEQFF.

This CDR3 is CASSLLRDVGPYGYTF. CDR3 nucleotides: TGTGCCAGCAGTTTACTCCGGGACGTCGGACCCTATGGCTACACCTTC. The V call is TRBV6-5, the J call TRBJ1-2; tentative D call: TRBD1 (5 bases). The germline V gene encodes CDR1 MNHEY and CDR2 SVGAGI. Trimming left V 4 bases short and J 4 bases short, with 19 bases between. The CDR3 spans 16 residues.